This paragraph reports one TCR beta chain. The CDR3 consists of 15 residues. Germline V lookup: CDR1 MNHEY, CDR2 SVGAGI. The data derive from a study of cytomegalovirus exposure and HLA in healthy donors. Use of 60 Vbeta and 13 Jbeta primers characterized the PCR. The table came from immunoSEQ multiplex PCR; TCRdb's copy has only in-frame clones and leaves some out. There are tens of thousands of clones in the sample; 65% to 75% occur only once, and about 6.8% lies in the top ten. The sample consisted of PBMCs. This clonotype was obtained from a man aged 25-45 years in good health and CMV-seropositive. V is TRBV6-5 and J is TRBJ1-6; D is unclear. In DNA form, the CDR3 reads TGTGCTTACCACGGCGGTAGAGGTACTAATTCACCCCTCCACTTT. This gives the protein CAYHGGRGTNSPLHF.